This T cell receptor beta chain was retrieved from a study of blood T cell repertoires in COVID-19. Study information: The origin of the acute and convalescent COVID-19 samples was the United States, Italy and Spain. T cells, B-cell-depleted T cells, or PBMCs provided the cDNA or gDNA that served as material.

In the study's own analysis: Researchers report that nucleated cell counts were estimated from reference gene primer amplification. The protocol was immunoSEQ multiplex PCR, while the TCRdb copy is restricted to in-frame clones and leaves out a portion. The V and J calls and the clone size are those of that table, but D and trimming were determined from the DNA. The sample has about 84,000 clones, under 85% seen once. This receptor was obtained from a woman at least 80 years old with acute or convalescent COVID-19. The sample consisted of peripheral blood.

The CDR3 spells CASSTGKGTNLDTDTQYF. CDR3 DNA sequence: TGTGCCAGCAGCACAGGGAAGGGGACCAATCTTGACACAGATACGCAGTATTTT. This rearrangement joins TRBV7-9 to TRBJ2-3, with D possibly TRBD1 on 6 matching bases. This CDR3 contains 18 residues. V was cut by 5 bases and J by 2 bases, with 23 bases left in between. Germline V gene lookup returns CDR1 SEHNR and CDR2 FQNEAQ (reference sequence).